This record covers a single T cell receptor (beta chain). Its antigen is not known. Sequencing used immunoSEQ multiplex PCR; TCRdb keeps in-frame clones, though not all of them. Altogether approximately 2.1 million clones are present, more than 85% being singletons, with the ten largest covering 0.39%. This CDR3 has 18 residues. The V gene's germline CDR1 is SGHVS and CDR2 FNYEAQ. V lost 5 bases to trimming and J lost 6 bases; unmatched junction nucleotides: 18. The sample belongs to a study of shared clonotypes between healthy human individuals. All donors were healthy HIV-negative adults lacking recent acute infections or vaccinations. Researchers partitioned CD4+ cells into CD45RA+ naive and CD45RA-negative memory subsets. Study results and limitations: A few donors showed sharing of about 5.5% of naive CD4 clonotypes.

This receptor was taken from a man aged 18 to 29 in good health. Some clones in this sample may be carry-over from other donors' samples. The chain couples TRBV7-6 to TRBJ2-1; TRBD1 matches at 8 bases. The sample consisted of naive CD4+ T cells from PBMCs. Subset defined: CD45RA+ positively selected. CDR3: CASSPTPPGQGGGNEQFF. The CDR3 bases are TGTGCCAGCAGCCCTACCCCCCCCGGACAGGGAGGAGGCAATGAGCAGTTCTTC.